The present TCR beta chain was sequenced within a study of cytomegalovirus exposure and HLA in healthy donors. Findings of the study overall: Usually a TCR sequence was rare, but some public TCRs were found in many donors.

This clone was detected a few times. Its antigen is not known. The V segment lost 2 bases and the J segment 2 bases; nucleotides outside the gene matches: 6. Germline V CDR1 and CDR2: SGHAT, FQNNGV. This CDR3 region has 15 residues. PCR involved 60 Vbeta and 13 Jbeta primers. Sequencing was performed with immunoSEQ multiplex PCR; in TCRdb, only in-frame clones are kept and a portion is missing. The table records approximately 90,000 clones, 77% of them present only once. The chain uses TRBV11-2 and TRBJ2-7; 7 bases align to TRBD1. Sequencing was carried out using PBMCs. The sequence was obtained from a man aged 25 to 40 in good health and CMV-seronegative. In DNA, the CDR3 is TGTGCCAGCAGCTTATGGGGACAGTTACCCTACGAGCAGTACTTC. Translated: CASSLWGQLPYEQYF.